One sample yielded the 5 T cell receptor beta chains listed below, sequenced in a study of CD8+CD57+ T cells in acquired aplastic anemia. Genomic DNA templated the TCR beta VDJ and CDR3 profiling. MiXCR was run by TCRdb on the reads, yielding one entry per CDR3 protein. The table includes a few hundred thousand distinct CDR3 sequences, 30% to 40% detected once. Sequenced sample: sorted CD4+, CD8+, or CD8+CD57+ T cells (not recorded which) from PBMCs. Receptor source: a human donor in good health, serving as a control.

This clonotype has a count of ten or more. The genes are TRBV6-5 and TRBJ1-6, with 7 bases lining up with TRBD1. The CDR3 has 15 residues. The germline CDR1 and CDR2 sequences are MNHEY and SVGAGI. V shed 6 bases and J 7 bases; nucleotides not matched to a gene: 9. CDR3 sequence: CASRYLGTVNSPLHF. The CDR3 coding sequence is TGTGCCAGCAGATACCTTGGGACAGTAAATTCACCCCTCCACTTT.

This chain joins TRBV3-1 and TRBJ2-7; 8 bases line up with TRBD1. Germline V gene lookup returns CDR1 LGHDT and CDR2 YNNKEL (reference sequence). Trimming took 2 bases from V and 3 from J; bases not matched to a gene: 6. The CDR3 is made up of 15 amino acids. The DNA for the CDR3 is TGTGCCAGCAGCCAAACCCGACAGGGGAGCTACGAGCAGTACTTC. It codes for CASSQTRQGSYEQYF.

The sample holds many counts of this clonotype. The chain uses TRBV4-1 and TRBJ2-5; unclear D gene. The V gene lost 1 base and the J gene lost 1 base, with 7 bases spanning the gap. Germline CDR1 MGHRA, CDR2 YSYEKL. CDR3 length equals 14 residues. The CDR3 DNA sequence: TGCGCCAGCAGCCAAGGGATGGTCCAAGAGACCCAGTACTTC. It yields the protein CASSQGMVQETQYF.

This clonotype was detected ten times or more. The gene calls are TRBV29-1 and TRBJ2-7; 8 nucleotides agree with TRBD1. CDR1 and CDR2 from the germline V gene are SQVTM and ANQGSEA. The J segment lost 5 bases and the V segment lost 7 bases, leaving 13 bases of the junction unmatched. The CDR3 totals 14 residues. The chain's CDR3 is CSAKTRTGIHEQYF. The CDR3 DNA reads as TGCAGCGCGAAGACGAGGACAGGGATCCACGAGCAGTACTTC.

This clonotype was detected a few times. The chain recombines TRBV7-2 with TRBJ2-7; the D gene is possibly TRBD1 (6 bases). The CDR3 contains 15 residues. From germline, CDR1 is SGHTA and CDR2 FQGNSA. Trimming took 3 bases from V and 3 from J, leaving 15 bases between them. CDR3 sequence: CASSLVGTRFYEQYF. The CDR3 region has the DNA TGTGCCAGCAGCTTGGTAGGGACAAGGTTCTACGAGCAGTACTTC.